A selection of T cell receptor beta chains follows, all from one sample in a study of blood T cells in healthy people across ages. TCRdb reprocessed the 5' RACE reads via MiXCR and lists one record per CDR3 protein. The repertoire holds about 800,000 distinct CDR3 sequences, with around 45% as singletons. Input material: blood. The receptors here all came from an elderly man in good health. The CDR3 runs from the conserved cysteine through the conserved F or W. A D gene is named only where the DNA matches it firmly. The size field is filled for only some rows; it gives once, few, many or a size class.

CDR3 protein,CDR3 DNA,D gene,clone size,J gene,V gene
CSAIRTGGEEAFF,TGCAGTGCTATCAGGACAGGGGGCGAGGAAGCTTTCTTT,TRBD1,-,TRBJ1-1,TRBV20-1
CASSWADRVATEAFF,TGTGCCAGCAGCTGGGCGGACAGGGTTGCCACTGAAGCTTTCTTT,TRBD1,-,TRBJ1-1,TRBV7-9
CASSLADFRRSYNEQFF,TGTGCCAGCAGCTTAGCGGACTTCAGACGCTCCTACAATGAGCAGTTCTTC,-,few,TRBJ2-1,TRBV7-8
CAISGGREQFF,TGTGCCATCAGTGGGGGACGAGAGCAGTTCTTC,-,few,TRBJ2-1,TRBV10-3
CSVVTSGNANTGELFF,TGCAGCGTTGTGACCAGCGGAAACGCGAACACCGGGGAGCTGTTTTTT,-,-,TRBJ2-2,TRBV29-1
CASSFSSGLAGETQYF,TGTGCCAGCAGTTTCTCTAGCGGGCTAGCCGGGGAGACCCAGTACTTC,TRBD2,-,TRBJ2-5,TRBV12-3/TRBV12-4
CATSDSALTTGVGETQYF,TGTGCCACCAGTGATTCCGCCCTCACCACAGGGGTCGGAGAGACCCAGTACTTC,TRBD1,few,TRBJ2-5,TRBV24-1
CASSPARDSLAKNIQYF,TGTGCCAGCAGCCCGGCCCGGGACAGTTTAGCCAAAAACATTCAGTACTTC,TRBD1,few,TRBJ2-4,TRBV28
CASSSGQGVSIQYF,TGTGCCAGCTCATCGGGACAGGGGGTTAGCATTCAGTACTTC,TRBD1,-,TRBJ2-4,TRBV18
CASAVISGTTDTQYF,TGTGCCTCCGCGGTGATTAGCGGGACCACAGATACGCAGTATTTT,TRBD2,-,TRBJ2-3,TRBV7-9
CASSLDGGYNQPQHF,TGTGCCAGCAGCTTAGATGGGGGCTACAATCAGCCCCAGCATTTT,-,-,TRBJ1-5,TRBV7-2
CASRGLAHNEQFF,TGTGCCAGCCGGGGGCTAGCGCACAATGAGCAGTTCTTC,-,many,TRBJ2-1,TRBV25-1
CASSQGGGCEQYF,TGCGCCAGCAGCCAAGGGGGAGGATGCGAGCAGTACTTC,-,-,TRBJ2-7,TRBV4-3
CASSLAGATSYEQYF,TGCGCCAGCAGTTTAGCGGGAGCTACCTCCTACGAGCAGTACTTC,TRBD2,-,TRBJ2-7,TRBV10-1
CASRVTGRAYEQYF,TGTGCCAGCAGAGTGACAGGGCGGGCCTACGAGCAGTACTTC,TRBD1,-,TRBJ2-7,TRBV6-2/TRBV6-3
CSARGASGRLQETQYF,TGCAGTGCTAGAGGGGCTAGCGGGAGACTCCAAGAGACCCAGTACTTC,TRBD2,many,TRBJ2-5,TRBV20-1
CASSSPIAAPRDEQFF,TGTGCCAGCAGTTCCCCCATAGCTGCCCCTAGGGATGAGCAGTTCTTC,-,-,TRBJ2-1,TRBV28
CAITLNNEQFF,TGTGCCATCACCCTAAACAATGAGCAGTTCTTC,-,-,TRBJ2-1,TRBV10-3
CASSFRVGTDTQYF,TGTGCCAGCAGTTTCAGGGTGGGCACAGATACGCAGTATTTT,-,many,TRBJ2-3,TRBV12-3/TRBV12-4
CASSLDSGTGGAGGYTF,TGTGCCAGCAGCTTAGACTCCGGGACAGGGGGCGCGGGAGGCTACACCTTC,TRBD1,-,TRBJ1-2,TRBV7-6
CASSFGVAGDTGELFF,TGTGCCAGCAGCTTCGGGGTAGCGGGAGACACCGGGGAGCTGTTTTTT,TRBD2,once,TRBJ2-2,TRBV7-9
CASSEGRMKDTQYF,TGTGCCAGCAGTGAAGGAAGGATGAAGGATACGCAGTATTTT,-,-,TRBJ2-3,TRBV6-1
CASSPWTGRHETQYF,TGTGCCAGCAGTCCTTGGACAGGGAGGCATGAGACCCAGTACTTC,TRBD1,-,TRBJ2-5,TRBV27
CASSLEGSGQSEQFF,TGCGCCAGCAGCTTGGAAGGTAGCGGGCAAAGTGAGCAGTTCTTC,TRBD2,-,TRBJ2-1,TRBV5-1
CASFPSTGNTEAFF,TGCGCCAGCTTTCCCTCGACAGGGAACACTGAAGCTTTCTTT,-,-,TRBJ1-1,TRBV5-1
CASSLSGGRVSDEQFF,TGTGCCAGCAGTTTATCCGGGGGGAGGGTAAGCGATGAGCAGTTCTTC,TRBD2,-,TRBJ2-1,TRBV12-3/TRBV12-4
CGGGTDYGYTF,TGCGGCGGTGGGACGGACTATGGCTACACCTTC,-,once,TRBJ1-2,TRBV29-1
CASSQVFGEPQHF,TGCGCCAGCAGCCAAGTATTCGGGGAGCCCCAGCATTTT,-,-,TRBJ1-5,TRBV4-1
CASSQDRTGRNEQYF,TGCGCCAGCAGCCAAGATCGGACCGGGAGAAACGAGCAGTACTTC,-,few,TRBJ2-7,TRBV4-3
CASSLTTGSPETQYF,TGTGCCAGCAGCTTGACCACAGGGTCCCCAGAGACCCAGTACTTC,-,-,TRBJ2-5,TRBV27
CASSLGRGRPDFNEKLFF,TGTGCCAGCAGTTTGGGCCGGGGCAGACCGGACTTTAATGAAAAACTGTTTTTT,-,few,TRBJ1-4,TRBV12-3/TRBV12-4
CASSSVRDPQETQYF,TGTGCCAGCAGCTCGGTCCGAGACCCGCAAGAGACCCAGTACTTC,-,many,TRBJ2-5,TRBV7-9
CSARALVGSSYEQYF,TGCAGTGCTAGAGCCCTAGTCGGTAGCTCCTACGAGCAGTACTTC,-,-,TRBJ2-7,TRBV20-1
CASSLRRPVTSGRPLYNEQFF,TGTGCCAGCAGCTTAAGGAGGCCCGTGACTAGCGGGAGGCCGTTGTACAATGAGCAGTTCTTC,TRBD2,-,TRBJ2-1,TRBV11-2
CASSLRSENTEAFF,TGCGCCAGCAGCTTGAGGTCAGAAAACACTGAAGCTTTCTTT,-,-,TRBJ1-1,TRBV5-1
CASSSGQGRQETQYF,TGTGCCAGCTCATCAGGACAGGGTAGACAAGAGACCCAGTACTTC,TRBD1,-,TRBJ2-5,TRBV18
CSGLVEGGDTQYF,TGCAGCGGACTAGTTGAGGGAGGGGATACGCAGTATTTT,TRBD2,-,TRBJ2-3,TRBV20-1
CSARDGQGTGADTEAFF,TGCAGTGCTAGAGATGGTCAGGGGACAGGGGCTGACACTGAAGCTTTCTTT,TRBD1,few,TRBJ1-1,TRBV20-1
CSARVGEETQYF,TGCAGTGCTAGAGTGGGGGAAGAGACCCAGTACTTC,-,many,TRBJ2-5,TRBV20-1
CASSGDRTGGGHGANVLTF,TGTGCCAGCAGCGGGGACCGGACGGGTGGTGGGCATGGGGCCAACGTCCTGACTTTC,-,few,TRBJ2-6,TRBV9
CATGATFPYNEQFF,TGTGCCACCGGGGCTACCTTCCCCTACAATGAGCAGTTCTTC,-,-,TRBJ2-1,TRBV24-1
CASSRGQGENQPQHF,TGTGCCAGCAGCCGGGGACAGGGAGAGAATCAGCCCCAGCATTTT,TRBD1,many,TRBJ1-5,TRBV7-2
CASSPAEPSYNEQFF,TGTGCCAGCAGCCCAGCGGAGCCCTCCTACAATGAGCAGTTCTTC,-,few,TRBJ2-1,TRBV7-2
CASSSRGYSGANVLTF,TGTGCCAGCAGTTCTCGCGGGTACTCTGGGGCCAACGTCCTGACTTTC,-,many,TRBJ2-6,TRBV12-3/TRBV12-4
CSARDEAGGTDTQYF,TGCAGTGCTAGAGATGAGGCGGGAGGGACAGATACGCAGTATTTT,TRBD2,-,TRBJ2-3,TRBV20-1
CSARPGTGTYEQYF,TGCAGTGCTAGACCCGGGACAGGAACCTACGAGCAGTACTTC,TRBD1,many,TRBJ2-7,TRBV20-1
CASSQDRDRGRDIQYF,TGTGCCAGCAGCCAAGACCGGGACAGGGGTAGGGACATTCAGTACTTC,TRBD1,-,TRBJ2-4,TRBV3-1
CASSGDRDQSTDTQYF,TGCGCCAGCAGCGGGGATCGGGACCAGAGCACAGATACGCAGTATTTT,-,-,TRBJ2-3,TRBV4-1
CASITILAGIYNEQFF,TGTGCCAGCATTACCATACTAGCGGGAATTTACAATGAGCAGTTCTTC,TRBD2,-,TRBJ2-1,TRBV27
CSVRISGTIYNEQFF,TGCAGCGTTCGCATAAGTGGGACGATCTACAATGAGCAGTTCTTC,-,-,TRBJ2-1,TRBV29-1